This T cell receptor beta chain emerged from a study of T cell repertoires in cytomegalovirus infection. In the study overall: Indicated by public TCR beta signatures were CMV infection and matching HLA type. Findings and caveats of the study: Carriage of CMV together with the relevant HLA was identifiable through cumulative public TCR beta family frequency.

Germline V gene data show CDR1 as SGHTA and CDR2 as FQGNSA. CDR3 length: 15 amino acids. TCRdb recomputed calls from the reads with MiXCR, one row per CDR3 protein. In the table there are under 350,000 distinct CDR3 sequences, around a tenth of which are singletons. Concerning this clonotype itself: The antigen remains unidentified. A clone one base away is much larger, so this may be a read error.

The receptor was isolated from a human donor in good health (CMV status not recorded). Some clones in this sample may be carry-over from other donors' samples. Sequenced input: PBMCs. The chain joins TRBV7-2 to TRBJ2-3, with 7 bases lining up with TRBD2. The CDR3, as DNA: TGTGCCAGCAGCAGTGGGGGGGTCTCGGTAGATACGCAGAATTTT. It codes for CASSSGGVSVDTQNF.